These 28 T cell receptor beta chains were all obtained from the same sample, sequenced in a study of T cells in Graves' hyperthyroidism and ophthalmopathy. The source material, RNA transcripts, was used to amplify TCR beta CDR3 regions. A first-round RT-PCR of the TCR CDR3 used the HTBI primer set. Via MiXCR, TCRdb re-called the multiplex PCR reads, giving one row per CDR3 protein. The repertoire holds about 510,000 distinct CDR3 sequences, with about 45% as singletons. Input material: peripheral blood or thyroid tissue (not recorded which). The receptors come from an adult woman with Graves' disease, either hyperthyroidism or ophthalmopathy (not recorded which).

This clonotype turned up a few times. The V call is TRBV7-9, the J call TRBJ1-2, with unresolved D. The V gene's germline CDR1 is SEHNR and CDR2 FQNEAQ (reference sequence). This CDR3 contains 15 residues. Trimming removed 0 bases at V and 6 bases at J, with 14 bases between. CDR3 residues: CASSLATPGLDGYTF. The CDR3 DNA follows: TGTGCCAGCAGCTTAGCTACCCCGGGGTTGGATGGCTACACCTTC.

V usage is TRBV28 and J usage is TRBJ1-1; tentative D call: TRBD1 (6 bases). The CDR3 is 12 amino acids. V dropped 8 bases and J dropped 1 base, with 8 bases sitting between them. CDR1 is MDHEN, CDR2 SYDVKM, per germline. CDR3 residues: CASLGGNTEAFF. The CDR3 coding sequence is TGTGCCAGCCTAGGGGGGAACACTGAAGCTTTCTTT. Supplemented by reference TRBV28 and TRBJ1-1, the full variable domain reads DVKVTQSSRYLVKRTGEKVFLECVQDMDHENMFWYRQDPGLGLRLIYFSYDVKMKEKGDIPEGYSVSREKKERFSLILESASTNQTSMYLCASLGGNTEAFFGQGTRLTVV.

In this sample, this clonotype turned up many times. CDR3 region: CASSLTRTNYGYTF. Here the CDR3 DNA reads TGTGCCAGCAGCTTGACAAGGACTAACTATGGCTACACCTTC. The chain carries TRBV11-2 and TRBJ1-2; D not certain. Trimming removed 3 bases from V and 0 bases from J, with 8 bases in between. The CDR3 is 14 residues long. The germline CDR1 and CDR2 sequences are SGHAT and FQNNGV. The complete variable domain, with remaining parts taken from reference TRBV11-2 and TRBJ1-2, reads EAGVAQSPRYKIIEKRQSVAFWCNPISGHATLYWYQQILGQGPKLLIQFQNNGVVDDSQLPKDRFSAERLKGVDSTLKIQPAKLEDSAVYLCASSLTRTNYGYTFGSGTRLTVV.

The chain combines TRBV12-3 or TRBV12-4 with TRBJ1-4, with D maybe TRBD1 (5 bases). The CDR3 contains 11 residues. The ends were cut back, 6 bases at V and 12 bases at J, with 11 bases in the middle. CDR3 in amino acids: CASRAAGELFF. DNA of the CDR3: TGTGCCAGCAGGGCGGCGGGGGAACTGTTTTTT.

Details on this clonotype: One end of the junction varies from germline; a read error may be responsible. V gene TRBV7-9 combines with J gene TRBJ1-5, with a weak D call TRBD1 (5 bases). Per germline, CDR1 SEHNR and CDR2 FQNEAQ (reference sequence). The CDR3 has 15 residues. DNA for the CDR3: TGCGCCAGCAGCCAAGGTCTGGCAGGGAGTCAGCCCCAGCATTTT. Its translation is CASSQGLAGSQPQHF.

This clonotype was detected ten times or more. The CDR3 DNA reads TGTGCCAGCAGGCTAGCTTTCGAAGTCGGGGAGCTGTTTTTT. Protein product: CASRLAFEVGELFF. J is TRBJ2-2 and V is TRBV6-6; weak D call: TRBD2 (5 bases). V was trimmed by 6 bases and J by 7 bases, leaving 15 bases between them. This CDR3 region has 14 residues. Germline-derived CDR1 and CDR2 are MNHNY and SVGAGI (reference sequence).

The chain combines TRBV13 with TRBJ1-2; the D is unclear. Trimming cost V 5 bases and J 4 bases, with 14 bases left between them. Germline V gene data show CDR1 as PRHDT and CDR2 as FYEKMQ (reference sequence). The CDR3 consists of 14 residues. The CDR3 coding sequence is TGTGCCAGCAGCCCGGACGGCTCTGGCTATGGCTACACCTTC. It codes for CASSPDGSGYGYTF.

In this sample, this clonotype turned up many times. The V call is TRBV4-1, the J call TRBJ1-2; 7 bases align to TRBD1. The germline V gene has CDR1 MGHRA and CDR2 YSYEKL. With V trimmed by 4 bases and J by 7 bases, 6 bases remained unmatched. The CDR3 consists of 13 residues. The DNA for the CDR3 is TGCGCCAGCAGCCTCCTAGGGGGCTCTGGCTACACCTTC. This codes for CASSLLGGSGYTF.

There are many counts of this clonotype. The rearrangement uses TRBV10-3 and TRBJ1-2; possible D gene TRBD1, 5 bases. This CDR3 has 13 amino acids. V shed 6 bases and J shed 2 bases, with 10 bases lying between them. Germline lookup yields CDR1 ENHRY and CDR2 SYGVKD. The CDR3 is CAIRGDLNYGYTF. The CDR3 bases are TGTGCCATCAGAGGGGACCTAAACTATGGCTACACCTTC.

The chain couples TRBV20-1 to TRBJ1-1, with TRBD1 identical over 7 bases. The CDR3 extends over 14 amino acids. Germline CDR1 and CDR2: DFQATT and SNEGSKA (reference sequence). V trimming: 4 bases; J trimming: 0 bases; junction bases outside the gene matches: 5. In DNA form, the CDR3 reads TGCAGTGCTACCAGGACAGGAATGAACACTGAAGCTTTCTTT. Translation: CSATRTGMNTEAFF.

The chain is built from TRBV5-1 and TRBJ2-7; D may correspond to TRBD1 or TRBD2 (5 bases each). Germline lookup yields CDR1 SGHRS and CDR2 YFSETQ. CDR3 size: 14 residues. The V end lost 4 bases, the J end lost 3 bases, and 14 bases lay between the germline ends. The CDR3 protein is CASSRWDGDYEQYF. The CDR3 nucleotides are TGCGCCAGCAGCCGTTGGGACGGAGACTACGAGCAGTACTTC.

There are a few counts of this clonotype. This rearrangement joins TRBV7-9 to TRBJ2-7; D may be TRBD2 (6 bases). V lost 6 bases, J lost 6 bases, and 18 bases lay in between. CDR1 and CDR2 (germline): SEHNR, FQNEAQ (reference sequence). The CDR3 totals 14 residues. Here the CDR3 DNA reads TGTGCCAGCAGTCCTCTGGTTGGAGGGAGCGAGCAGTACTTC. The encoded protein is CASSPLVGGSEQYF. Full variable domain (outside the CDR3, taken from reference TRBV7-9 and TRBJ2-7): DTGVSQNPRHKITKRGQNVTFRCDPISEHNRLYWYRQTLGQGPEFLTYFQNEAQLEKSRLLSDRFSAERPKGSFSTLEIQRTEQGDSAMYLCASSPLVGGSEQYFGPGTRLTVT.

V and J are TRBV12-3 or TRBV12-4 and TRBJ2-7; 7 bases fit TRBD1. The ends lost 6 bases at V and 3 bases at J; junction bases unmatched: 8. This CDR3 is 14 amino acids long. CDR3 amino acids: CASSYRGPYYEQYF. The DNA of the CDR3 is TGTGCCAGCAGCTACAGGGGTCCCTACTACGAGCAGTACTTC.

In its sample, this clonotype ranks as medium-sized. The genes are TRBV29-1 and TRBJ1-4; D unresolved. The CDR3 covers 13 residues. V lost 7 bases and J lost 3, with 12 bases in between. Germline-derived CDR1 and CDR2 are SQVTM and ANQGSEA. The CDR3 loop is CSAQGAANEKLFF. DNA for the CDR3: TGCAGCGCACAAGGCGCGGCTAATGAAAAACTGTTTTTT.

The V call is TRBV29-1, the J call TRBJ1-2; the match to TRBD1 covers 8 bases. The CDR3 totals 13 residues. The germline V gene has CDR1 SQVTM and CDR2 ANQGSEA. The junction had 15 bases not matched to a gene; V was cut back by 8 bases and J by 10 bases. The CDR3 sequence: CSSLLGTGDLYTF. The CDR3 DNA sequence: TGCAGCAGCCTCTTGGGGACAGGAGACCTCTACACCTTC. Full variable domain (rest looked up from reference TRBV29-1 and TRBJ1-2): SAVISQKPSRDICQRGTSLTIQCQVDSQVTMMFWYRQQPGQSLTLIATANQGSEATYESGFVIDKFPISRPNLTFSTLTVSNMSPEDSSIYLCSSLLGTGDLYTFGSGTRLTVV.

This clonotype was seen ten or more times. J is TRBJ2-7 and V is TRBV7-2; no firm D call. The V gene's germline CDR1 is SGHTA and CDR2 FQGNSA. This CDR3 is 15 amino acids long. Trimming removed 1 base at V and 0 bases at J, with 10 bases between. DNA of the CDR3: TGTGCCAGCAGCTTAGAACGGTCCTCCTCCTACGAGCAGTACTTC. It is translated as CASSLERSSSYEQYF.

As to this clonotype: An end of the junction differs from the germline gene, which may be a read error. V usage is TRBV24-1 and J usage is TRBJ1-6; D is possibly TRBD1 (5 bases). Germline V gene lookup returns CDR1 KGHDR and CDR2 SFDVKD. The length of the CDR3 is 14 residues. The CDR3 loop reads CASSRAGGNSPLHF. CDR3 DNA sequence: TGTGCCAGCAGTAGGGCCGGGGGAAATTCACCCCTCCACTTT.

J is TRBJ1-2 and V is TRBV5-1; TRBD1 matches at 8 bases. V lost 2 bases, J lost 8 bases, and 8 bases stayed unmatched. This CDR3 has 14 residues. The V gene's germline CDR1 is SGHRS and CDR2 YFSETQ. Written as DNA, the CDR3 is TGCGCCAGCAGCTTATTTACAGGGGGACAAGGCTACACCTTC. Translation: CASSLFTGGQGYTF.

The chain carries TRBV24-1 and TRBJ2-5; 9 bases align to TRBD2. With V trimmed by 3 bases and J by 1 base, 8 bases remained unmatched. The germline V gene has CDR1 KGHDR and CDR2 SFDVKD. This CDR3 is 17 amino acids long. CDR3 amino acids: CATSDPVAGVGQETQYF. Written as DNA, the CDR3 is TGTGCCACCAGTGATCCTGTAGCGGGAGTGGGCCAAGAGACCCAGTACTTC.

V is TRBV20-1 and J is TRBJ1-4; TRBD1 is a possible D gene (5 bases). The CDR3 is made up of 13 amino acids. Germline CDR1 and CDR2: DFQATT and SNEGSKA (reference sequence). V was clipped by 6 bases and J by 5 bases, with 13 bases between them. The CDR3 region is CSATGTGNEKLFF. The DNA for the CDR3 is TGCAGTGCCACCGGGACGGGAAATGAAAAACTGTTTTTT.

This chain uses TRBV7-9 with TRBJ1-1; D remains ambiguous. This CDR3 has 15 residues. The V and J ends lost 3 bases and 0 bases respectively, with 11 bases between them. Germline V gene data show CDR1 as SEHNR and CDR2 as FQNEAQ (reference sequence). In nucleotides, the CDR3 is TGTGCCAGCAGCTTGGGGTCGCAGATGAACACTGAAGCTTTCTTT. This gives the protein CASSLGSQMNTEAFF.

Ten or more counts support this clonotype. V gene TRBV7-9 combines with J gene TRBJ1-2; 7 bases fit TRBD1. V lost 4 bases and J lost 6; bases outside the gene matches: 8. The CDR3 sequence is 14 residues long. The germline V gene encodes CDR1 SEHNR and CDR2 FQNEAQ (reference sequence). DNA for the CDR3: TGTGCCAGCAGCTCGATGACAGGGACCGATGGCTACACCTTC. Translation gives CASSSMTGTDGYTF. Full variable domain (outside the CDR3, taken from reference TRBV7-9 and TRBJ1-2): DTGVSQNPRHKITKRGQNVTFRCDPISEHNRLYWYRQTLGQGPEFLTYFQNEAQLEKSRLLSDRFSAERPKGSFSTLEIQRTEQGDSAMYLCASSSMTGTDGYTFGSGTRLTVV.

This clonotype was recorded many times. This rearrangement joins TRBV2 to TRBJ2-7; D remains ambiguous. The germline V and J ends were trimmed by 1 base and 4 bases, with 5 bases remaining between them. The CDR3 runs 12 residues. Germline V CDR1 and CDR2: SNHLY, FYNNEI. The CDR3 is CASSEVQYEQYF. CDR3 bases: TGTGCCAGCAGTGAAGTGCAGTACGAGCAGTACTTC.

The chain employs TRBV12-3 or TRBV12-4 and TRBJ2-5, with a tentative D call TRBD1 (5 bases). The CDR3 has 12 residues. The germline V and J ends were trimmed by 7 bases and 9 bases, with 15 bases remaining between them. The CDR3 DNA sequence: TGTGCCAGCAACCAGGGTGTACAGCCCCAGTACTTC. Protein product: CASNQGVQPQYF.

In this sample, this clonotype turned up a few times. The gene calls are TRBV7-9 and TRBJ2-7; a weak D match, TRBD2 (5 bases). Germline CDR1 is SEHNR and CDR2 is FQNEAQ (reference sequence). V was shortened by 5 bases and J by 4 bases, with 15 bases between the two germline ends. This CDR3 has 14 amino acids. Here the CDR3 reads CASSQMRASYEQYF. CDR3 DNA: TGTGCCAGCAGCCAAATGAGGGCTTCATACGAGCAGTACTTC.

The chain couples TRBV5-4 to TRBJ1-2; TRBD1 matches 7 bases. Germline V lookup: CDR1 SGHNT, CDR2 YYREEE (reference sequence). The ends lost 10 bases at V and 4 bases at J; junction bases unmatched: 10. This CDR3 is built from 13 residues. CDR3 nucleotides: TGTGCCGGGGTCCGGACAGGCCCCTATGGCTACACCTTC. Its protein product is CAGVRTGPYGYTF.

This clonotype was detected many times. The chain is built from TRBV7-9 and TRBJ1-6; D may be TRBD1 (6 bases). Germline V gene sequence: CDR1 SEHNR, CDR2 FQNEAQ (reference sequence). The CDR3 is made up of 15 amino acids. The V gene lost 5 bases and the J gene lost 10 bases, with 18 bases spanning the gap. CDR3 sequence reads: CASSPRGQSGSPLHF. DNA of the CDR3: TGTGCCAGCAGCCCTCGAGGACAGAGTGGATCACCCCTCCACTTT.

CDR3 DNA: TGTGCCAGCAGCTCTCATAACAGGGGGTACGAGCAGTACTTC. Translating it yields CASSSHNRGYEQYF. The V gene is TRBV7-6, the J gene TRBJ2-7, with 8 bases matching TRBD1. The length of the CDR3 is 14 residues. Germline CDR1 reads SGHVS; CDR2 reads FNYEAQ. V lost 4 bases, J lost 4 bases, and 6 bases stayed unmatched.